This T cell receptor beta chain is from a study of CD8 T cells in Susac syndrome. Reverse transcription of roughly 0.5 to 1 ug RNA was carried out with random hexamers. TCRdb recomputed calls from the immunoSEQ multiplex PCR reads with MiXCR, one row per CDR3 protein. The sample has some 450,000 distinct CDR3 sequences, about 85% seen once. The CDR3 contains 15 residues. V lost 0 bases and J 3 bases, leaving 9 bases between the germline ends. Germline loops: CDR1 MGHRA, CDR2 YSYEKL. This receptor was taken from a human donor with multiple sclerosis. The sequencing sample was made of CD8+ T cells from PBMCs. V usage is TRBV4-1 and J usage is TRBJ1-3, with D possibly TRBD1 on 5 matching bases. In DNA, the CDR3 is TGCGCCAGCAGCCAAGATCGGGGGGGTGGAAACACCATATATTTT. Amino acid sequence: CASSQDRGGGNTIYF.